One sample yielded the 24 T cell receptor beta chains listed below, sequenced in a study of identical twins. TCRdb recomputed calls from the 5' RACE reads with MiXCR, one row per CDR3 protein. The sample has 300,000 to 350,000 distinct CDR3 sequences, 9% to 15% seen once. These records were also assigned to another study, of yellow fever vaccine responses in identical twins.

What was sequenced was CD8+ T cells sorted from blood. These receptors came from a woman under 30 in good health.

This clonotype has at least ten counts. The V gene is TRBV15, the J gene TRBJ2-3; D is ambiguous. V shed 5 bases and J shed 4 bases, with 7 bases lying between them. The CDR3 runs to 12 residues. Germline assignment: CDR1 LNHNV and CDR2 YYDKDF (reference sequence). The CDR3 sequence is CATSLSPDTQYF. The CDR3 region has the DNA TGTGCCACCAGCCTCTCCCCAGATACGCAGTATTTT. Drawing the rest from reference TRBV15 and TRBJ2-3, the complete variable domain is DAMVIQNPRYQVTQFGKPVTLSCSQTLNHNVMYWYQQKSSQAPKLLFHYYDKDFNNEADTPDNFQSRRPNTSFCFLDIRSPGLGDTAMYLCATSLSPDTQYFGPGTRLTVL.

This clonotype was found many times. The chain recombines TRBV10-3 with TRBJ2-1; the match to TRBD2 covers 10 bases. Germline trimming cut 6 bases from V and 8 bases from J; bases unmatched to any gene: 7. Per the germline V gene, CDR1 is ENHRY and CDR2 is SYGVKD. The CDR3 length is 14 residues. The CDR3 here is CAIRASGRVDEQFF. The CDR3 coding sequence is TGTGCCATCAGGGCTAGCGGGAGAGTAGATGAGCAGTTCTTC.

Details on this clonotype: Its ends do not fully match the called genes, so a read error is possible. The CDR3 region is CCAPAVSGASTDTQYF. The CDR3 bases are TGCTGTGCTCCCGCTGTTAGCGGGGCGAGCACAGATACGCAGTATTTT. The V gene is TRBV20-1, the J gene TRBJ2-3; 8 bases fit TRBD2. This CDR3 region has 16 residues. Germline V gives CDR1 DFQATT, CDR2 SNEGSKA (reference sequence).

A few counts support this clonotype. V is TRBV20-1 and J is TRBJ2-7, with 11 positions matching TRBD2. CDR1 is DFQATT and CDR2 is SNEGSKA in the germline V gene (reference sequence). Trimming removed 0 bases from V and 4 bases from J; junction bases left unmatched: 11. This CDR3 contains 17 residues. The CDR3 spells CSARETSGSVYPYEQYF. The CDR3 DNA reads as TGCAGTGCTAGAGAAACTAGCGGGAGCGTGTACCCTTACGAGCAGTACTTC.

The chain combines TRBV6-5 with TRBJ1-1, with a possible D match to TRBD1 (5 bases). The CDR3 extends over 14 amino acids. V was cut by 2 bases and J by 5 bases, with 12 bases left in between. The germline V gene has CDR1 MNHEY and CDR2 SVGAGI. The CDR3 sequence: CASSYAAGGTEAFF. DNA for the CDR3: TGTGCCAGCAGTTACGCAGCCGGGGGGACTGAAGCTTTCTTT.

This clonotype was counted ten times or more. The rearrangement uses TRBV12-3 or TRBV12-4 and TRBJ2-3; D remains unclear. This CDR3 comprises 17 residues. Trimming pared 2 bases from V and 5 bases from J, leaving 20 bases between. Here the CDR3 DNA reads TGTGCCAGCAGTTTAATAGCTGGCTTAAGTGGTGTAGATACGCAGTATTTT. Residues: CASSLIAGLSGVDTQYF.

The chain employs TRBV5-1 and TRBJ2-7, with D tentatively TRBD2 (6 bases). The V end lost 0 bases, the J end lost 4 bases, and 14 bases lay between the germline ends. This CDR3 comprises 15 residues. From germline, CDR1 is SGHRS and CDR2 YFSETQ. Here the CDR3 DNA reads TGCGCCAGCAGCTTGGTCCCGGGAGTGGGGTACGAGCAGTACTTC. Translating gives CASSLVPGVGYEQYF.

The CDR3 DNA reads as TGTGCCACCAGCAGAGCTGGCAGGGGCCTGGGAAATGAGCAGTTCTTC. As protein: CATSRAGRGLGNEQFF. The V call is TRBV15, the J call TRBJ2-1, with D possibly TRBD1 on 6 matching bases. The CDR3 totals 16 residues. With 1 base removed from V and 7 bases from J, the gap between germline ends came to 17 bases. Germline CDR1 reads LNHNV; CDR2 reads YYDKDF (reference sequence). Full variable domain (outside the CDR3, taken from reference TRBV15 and TRBJ2-1): DAMVIQNPRYQVTQFGKPVTLSCSQTLNHNVMYWYQQKSSQAPKLLFHYYDKDFNNEADTPDNFQSRRPNTSFCFLDIRSPGLGDTAMYLCATSRAGRGLGNEQFFGPGTRLTVL.

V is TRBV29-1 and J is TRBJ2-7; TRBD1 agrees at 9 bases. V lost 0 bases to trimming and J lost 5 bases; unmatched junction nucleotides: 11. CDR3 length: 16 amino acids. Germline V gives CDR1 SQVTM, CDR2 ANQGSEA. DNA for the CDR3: TGCAGCGTTGAAGATTTTGGGGGACAGGGTTCCCACGAGCAGTACTTC. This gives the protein CSVEDFGGQGSHEQYF.

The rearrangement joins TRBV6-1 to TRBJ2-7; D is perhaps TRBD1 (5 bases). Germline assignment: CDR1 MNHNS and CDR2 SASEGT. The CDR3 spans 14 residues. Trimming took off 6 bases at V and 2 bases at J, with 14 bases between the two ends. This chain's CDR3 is CASSSQGSAYEQYF. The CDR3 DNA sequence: TGTGCCAGCAGCTCTCAGGGCTCCGCCTACGAGCAGTACTTC.

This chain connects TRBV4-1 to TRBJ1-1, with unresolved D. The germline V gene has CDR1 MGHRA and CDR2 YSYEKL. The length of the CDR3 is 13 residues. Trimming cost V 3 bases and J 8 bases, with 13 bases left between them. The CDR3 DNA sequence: TGCGCCAGCAGCCAGACCTACTCGCGGGAAGCTTTCTTT. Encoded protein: CASSQTYSREAFF.

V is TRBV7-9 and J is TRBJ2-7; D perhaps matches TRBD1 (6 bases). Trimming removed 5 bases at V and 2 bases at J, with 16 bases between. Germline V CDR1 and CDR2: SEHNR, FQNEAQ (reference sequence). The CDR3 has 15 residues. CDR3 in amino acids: CASSQARTETYEQYF. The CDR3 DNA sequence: TGTGCCAGCAGCCAAGCTCGGACAGAAACCTACGAGCAGTACTTC.

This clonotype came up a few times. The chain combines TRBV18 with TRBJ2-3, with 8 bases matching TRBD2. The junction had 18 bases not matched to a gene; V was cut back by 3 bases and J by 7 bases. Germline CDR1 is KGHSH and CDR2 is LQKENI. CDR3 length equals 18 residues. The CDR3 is CASSPRYRYSGTLNTQYF. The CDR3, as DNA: TGTGCCAGCTCACCCCGCTATCGTTATAGCGGGACCCTCAATACGCAGTATTTT.

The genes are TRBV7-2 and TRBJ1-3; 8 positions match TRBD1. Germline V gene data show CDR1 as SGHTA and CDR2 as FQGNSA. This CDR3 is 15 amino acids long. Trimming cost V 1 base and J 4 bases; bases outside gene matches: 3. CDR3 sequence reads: CASSLVTGVGNTIYF. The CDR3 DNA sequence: TGTGCCAGCAGCTTAGTGACAGGGGTCGGAAACACCATATATTTT.

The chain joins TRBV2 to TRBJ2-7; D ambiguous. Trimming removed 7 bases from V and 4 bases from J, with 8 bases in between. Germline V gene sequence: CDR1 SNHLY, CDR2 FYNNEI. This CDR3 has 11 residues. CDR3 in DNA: TGTGCCAGCACCGACGTATACGAGCAGTACTTC. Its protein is CASTDVYEQYF.

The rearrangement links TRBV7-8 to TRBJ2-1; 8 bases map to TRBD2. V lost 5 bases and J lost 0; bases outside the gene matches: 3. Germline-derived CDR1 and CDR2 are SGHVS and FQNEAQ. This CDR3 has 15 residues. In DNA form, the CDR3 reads TGTGCCAGCAGCCACCGGGGGGGCTCCTACAATGAGCAGTTCTTC. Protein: CASSHRGGSYNEQFF.

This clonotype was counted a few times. The CDR3 loop is CASSQDPDRGRNQPQHF. CDR3 sequence (DNA): TGCGCCAGCAGCCAAGACCCGGATAGGGGAAGAAATCAGCCCCAGCATTTT. This chain connects TRBV4-1 to TRBJ1-5; possibly TRBD1 for D (5 bases). The CDR3 is 17 amino acids. In germline, CDR1 is MGHRA, CDR2 YSYEKL. V shed 0 bases and J shed 4 bases, with 16 bases lying between them.

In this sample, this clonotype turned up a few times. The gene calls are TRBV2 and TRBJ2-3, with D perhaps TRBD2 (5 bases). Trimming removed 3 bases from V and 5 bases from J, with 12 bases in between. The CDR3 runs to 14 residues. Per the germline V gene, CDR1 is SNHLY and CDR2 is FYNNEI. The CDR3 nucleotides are TGTGCCAGCAGTGATGCTCTGGCGGGAGATACGCAGTATTTT. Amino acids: CASSDALAGDTQYF.

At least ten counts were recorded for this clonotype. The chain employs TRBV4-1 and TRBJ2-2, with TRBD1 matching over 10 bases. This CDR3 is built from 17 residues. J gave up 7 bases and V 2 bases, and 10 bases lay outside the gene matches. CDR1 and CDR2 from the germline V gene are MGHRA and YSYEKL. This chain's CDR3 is CASSQTRTGGYNGELFF. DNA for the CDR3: TGCGCCAGCAGCCAAACCCGGACAGGGGGATATAACGGGGAGCTGTTTTTT.

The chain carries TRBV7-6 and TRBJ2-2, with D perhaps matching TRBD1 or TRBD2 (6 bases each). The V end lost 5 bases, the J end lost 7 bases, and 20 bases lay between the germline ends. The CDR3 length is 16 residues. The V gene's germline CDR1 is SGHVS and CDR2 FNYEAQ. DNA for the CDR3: TGTGCCAGCAGCCCCTTTGGCCGGGGGCGGGACGGGGAGCTGTTTTTT. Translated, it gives CASSPFGRGRDGELFF. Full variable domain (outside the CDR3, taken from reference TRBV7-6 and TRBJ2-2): GAGVSQSPRYKVTKRGQDVALRCDPISGHVSLYWYRQALGQGPEFLTYFNYEAQQDKSGLPNDRFSAERPEGSISTLTIQRTEQRDSAMYRCASSPFGRGRDGELFFGEGSRLTVL.

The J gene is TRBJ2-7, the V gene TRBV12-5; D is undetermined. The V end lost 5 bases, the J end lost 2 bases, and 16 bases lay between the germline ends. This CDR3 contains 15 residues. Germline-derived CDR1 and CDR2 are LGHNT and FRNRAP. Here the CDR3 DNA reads TGTGCTAGTGGTCTCAGCTTACCCGGCGCCTACGAGCAGTACTTC. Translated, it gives CASGLSLPGAYEQYF.

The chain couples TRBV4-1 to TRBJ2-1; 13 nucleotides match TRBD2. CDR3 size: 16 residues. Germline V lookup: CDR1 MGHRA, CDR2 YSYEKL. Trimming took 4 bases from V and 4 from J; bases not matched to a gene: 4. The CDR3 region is CASSLRTSGRYNEQFF. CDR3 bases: TGCGCCAGCAGCCTCCGGACTAGCGGGAGATACAATGAGCAGTTCTTC.

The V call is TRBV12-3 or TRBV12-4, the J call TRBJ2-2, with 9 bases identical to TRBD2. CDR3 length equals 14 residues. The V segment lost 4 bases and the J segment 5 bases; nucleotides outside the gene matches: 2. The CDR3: CASSWLAGTGELFF. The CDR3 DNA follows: TGTGCCAGCAGTTGGCTAGCGGGAACCGGGGAGCTGTTTTTT.

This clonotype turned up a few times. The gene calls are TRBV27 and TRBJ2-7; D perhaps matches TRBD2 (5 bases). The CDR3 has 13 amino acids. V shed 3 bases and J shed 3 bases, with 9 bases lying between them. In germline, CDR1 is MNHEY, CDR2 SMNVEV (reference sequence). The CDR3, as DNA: TGTGCCAGCAGTTTGCGGGTTTACTACGAGCAGTACTTC. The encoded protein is CASSLRVYYEQYF.